The 6 T cell receptor beta chains in this list originate from one sample, sequenced in a study of T cell changes during pregnancy in multiple sclerosis. Measured with immunoSEQ multiplex PCR; TCRdb has only the in-frame clones, and not every one. The sample has around 35,000 clones, roughly nine tenths seen once. Source: CD8+ T cells from peripheral blood mononuclear cells, taken in the first trimester of pregnancy. These receptors all come from a female donor with multiple sclerosis, enrolled in a pregnancy study.

The chain recombines TRBV6-6 with TRBJ2-5; 9 positions agree with TRBD2. Germline values: CDR1 MNHNY, CDR2 SVGAGI (reference sequence). Trimming cost V 1 base and J 1 base; bases outside gene matches: 4. This CDR3 is built from 16 residues. CDR3 in amino acids: CASSYYSGRSQETQYF. The DNA of the CDR3 is TGTGCCAGCAGTTACTATAGCGGGAGATCCCAAGAGACCCAGTACTTC.

The J gene is TRBJ2-7, the V gene TRBV27, with D unclear. Trimming pared 2 bases from V and 5 bases from J, leaving 7 bases between. The germline V gene has CDR1 MNHEY and CDR2 SMNVEV (reference sequence). The CDR3 loop spans 12 amino acids. In DNA, the CDR3 is TGTGCCAGCAGTTTAAGAGGTGACGAGCAGTACTTC. It specifies CASSLRGDEQYF.

Points on this clone: The germline gene is not matched at one end of the junction; a read error may be the cause. The CDR3 reads CASSPDATGIHEQYF. In nucleotides, the CDR3 is TGTGCTAGCAGCCCAGACGCAACCGGGATCCACGAGCAGTACTTC. The V and J genes are TRBV7-7 and TRBJ2-7; possible D gene TRBD2, 5 bases. Per germline, CDR1 SSHAT and CDR2 FNYEAQ (reference sequence). The CDR3 extends over 15 amino acids.

The genes are TRBV7-8 and TRBJ2-2; 7 positions match TRBD1. With V trimmed by 8 bases and J by 0 bases, 3 bases remained unmatched. The CDR3 is 14 amino acids. Looked up from germline, CDR1 is SGHVS and CDR2 is FQNEAQ. This chain's CDR3 is CASEDRSNTGELFF. In nucleotides, the CDR3 is TGTGCCAGCGAGGACAGGTCGAACACCGGGGAGCTGTTTTTT. Full variable domain (outside the CDR3, taken from reference TRBV7-8 and TRBJ2-2): GAGVSQSPRYKVAKRGQDVALRCDPISGHVSLFWYQQALGQGPEFLTYFQNEAQLDKSGLPSDRFFAERPEGSVSTLKIQRTQQEDSAVYLCASEDRSNTGELFFGEGSRLTVL.

V is TRBV27 and J is TRBJ2-7, with 11 bases matching TRBD2. CDR1 and CDR2 (germline): MNHEY, SMNVEV (reference sequence). V lost 5 bases, J lost 3 bases, and 3 bases stayed unmatched. The CDR3 has 14 residues. The CDR3 spells CASSIAGGNYEQYF. The DNA for the CDR3 is TGTGCCAGCAGTATAGCGGGAGGGAACTACGAGCAGTACTTC.

Worth noting for this clone: An end of the junction differs from the germline gene, which may be a read error. V usage is TRBV28 and J usage is TRBJ1-4, with D possibly matching TRBD1 (6 bases). Per germline, CDR1 MDHEN and CDR2 SYDVKM. The CDR3 contains 11 residues. The CDR3 loop reads CASSSSGTPRF. DNA of the CDR3: TGTGCCAGCAGTTCATCCGGGACACCCCGTTTT. The full variable domain, rest sourced from reference TRBV28 and TRBJ1-4, is DVKVTQSSRYLVKRTGEKVFLECVQDMDHENMFWYRQDPGLGLRLIYFSYDVKMKEKGDIPEGYSVSREKKERFSLILESASTNQTSMYLCASSSSGTPRFGSGTQLSVL.